This T cell receptor beta chain was identified during a study of T cell responses to AZD1222 COVID-19 vaccine (dated by TCRdb to the early 2020s). Context from the whole study: AZD1222 recipients whose second dose came at about 4 weeks and those whose second dose came at about 12 weeks were combined into one group, since spike-specific TCR depth and breadth did not differ between the two schedules. TCR sequencing covered over 230 trial participants: 200 to 220 given two doses of AZD1222 and 26 given two doses of MenACWY control vaccine. Trial participants were enrolled into age subgroups of 18-55, 56-69 and 70-plus years, which contained roughly 140, 27 and 60 TCR-sequenced participants, respectively.

The CDR3 regions of human TCRbeta chains were subjected to immunosequencing. Concerning the study's data processing: Repertoire TCRs were matched against a reference library of SARS-CoV-2-specific TCRs generated with the MIRA antigen-specificity platform. Breadth was defined as the fraction of unique TCRs that were SARS-CoV-2-associated, and depth was defined as the fraction of total T cells that were SARS-CoV-2-associated. Each spike-specific TCR was assigned to its reactive spike region and to a CD4 or CD8 class using the MIRA data. Log10-transformed breadth and depth values were compared by one-way ANOVA with Sidak's multiple comparisons tests. TCRdb took over this immuneACCESS table, retaining in-frame rearrangements with V and J assigned. Such tables are incomplete; in checked studies, under half of the missing clones stem from an unresolved V gene, and the remainder is unexplained. From that table come the V and J calls and clone size; the DNA was used to work out D and trimming. For this sample there are approximately 150,000 clones; roughly nine tenths appear just once. The ten largest make up roughly 2.5% of the sample.

Paper-wide results and their limitations: Spike-specific TCR breadth and depth rose significantly after two AZD1222 doses compared with day 0 and with MenACWY recipients. Participants were mostly white British, with more females than males. The authors suggested clonal diversity may have been underestimated. Epitopes outside the regions mutated in the B.1.351 and B.1.1.7 variants were reportedly recognized by nearly half of the unique spike-specific TCRs. Because no samples from the day 14 peak response were available, repertoires could be characterized only after the peak T cell response. Conclusions about previously exposed vaccinees were limited because only a handful of AZD1222 recipients were SARS-CoV-2 seropositive at baseline. CD4 TCRs associated with the vaccine covered the entire spike protein, and the dominant responses were in regions 160-218 and 743-854. In the small 56-69-year group, the increase in depth fell short of significance, most likely because of low power.

The CDR3 goes from the cysteine to the phenylalanine over 13 residues. The read is trimmed to its CDR3 DNA, 39 bases read in frame from base 1. CDR1 and CDR2 (LNHDA, SQIVND) derive from the germline V gene (reference sequence). V loses 6 bases, J loses 1 base, and the germline ends lie 10 bases apart. Per the publication, the time point label means: baseline before first vaccination. Vaccinee samples came from UK trials COV001 and COV002, including a single-blind randomized controlled phase 2/3 trial of AZD1222 (ChAdOx1 nCoV-19) in healthy adults. Trial participant PBMC samples were collected at day 0 and day 28 after the second dose for TCRbeta chain sequencing. Comments on this clone: Its recognized antigen is unknown. No base quality information exists; no much larger clone differs at one position.

This chain is built from TRBV19 and TRBJ2-7; a confident D gene designation cannot be given. The TCR comes from an adult in good health. The specimen comprised peripheral blood, sampled on day 0 of AZD1222 vaccination. CDR3 region: CASRARASYEQYF. Read as DNA, the sequence is TGTGCCAGTAGAGCCCGGGCATCCTACGAGCAGTACTTC.